The clone carrying this T cell receptor (beta chain) was recorded a few times. The sample comes from a study of blood T cell repertoires in COVID-19. Turning to the study itself: T cells, B-cell-depleted T cells, or PBMCs provided the cDNA or gDNA that served as material.

CDR3 length equals 12 residues. The V end was cut by 4 bases, the J end by 5 bases, with 5 bases between. Sequencing was performed with immunoSEQ multiplex PCR; in TCRdb, only in-frame clones are kept and a portion is missing. There are under 300,000 clones in the sample; roughly 80% occur only once, and around 3.3% lies in the top ten. This TCR derives from a woman in her late teens or twenties with acute or convalescent COVID-19. This chain links TRBV12-3 or TRBV12-4 with TRBJ2-2, with D hard to call. Material: peripheral blood. The CDR3, as DNA: TGTGCCAGCAGTTATAGTACCGGGGAGCTGTTTTTT. It encodes CASSYSTGELFF.